This TCR beta chain derives from a study of blood T cell repertoires in COVID-19. Background on the study: In each case, the material was cDNA or gDNA derived from T cells, B-cell-depleted T cells, or PBMCs.

Sequencing used immunoSEQ multiplex PCR; TCRdb keeps in-frame clones, though not all of them. This sample has around 250,000 clones, with around 83% found just once. The CDR3 sequence is 12 residues long. The V and J ends lost 4 bases and 5 bases respectively, with 7 bases between them. The germline V gene encodes CDR1 ENHRY and CDR2 SYGVKD. Sequencing was performed on peripheral blood. The source of this sequence is a middle-aged woman who had recovered from COVID-19. The chain couples TRBV10-3 to TRBJ2-3, with D maybe TRBD2 (6 bases). The CDR3 DNA follows: TGTGCCATCAGTGGTAGCGGAGATACGCAGTATTTT. Encoded protein: CAISGSGDTQYF.